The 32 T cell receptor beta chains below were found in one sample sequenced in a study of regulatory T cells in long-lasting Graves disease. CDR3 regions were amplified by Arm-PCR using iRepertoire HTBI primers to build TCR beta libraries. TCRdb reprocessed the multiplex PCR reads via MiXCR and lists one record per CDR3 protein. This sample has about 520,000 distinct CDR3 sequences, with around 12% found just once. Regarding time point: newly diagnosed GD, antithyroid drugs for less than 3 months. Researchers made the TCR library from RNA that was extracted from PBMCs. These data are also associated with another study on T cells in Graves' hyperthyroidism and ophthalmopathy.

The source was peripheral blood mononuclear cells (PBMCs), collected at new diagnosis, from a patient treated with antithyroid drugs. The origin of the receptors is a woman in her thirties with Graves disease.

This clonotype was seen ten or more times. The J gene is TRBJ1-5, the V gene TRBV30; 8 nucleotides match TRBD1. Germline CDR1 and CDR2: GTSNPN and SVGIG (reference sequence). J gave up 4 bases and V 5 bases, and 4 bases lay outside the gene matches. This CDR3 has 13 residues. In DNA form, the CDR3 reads TGTGCCTGGGACACAGGGGGAAATCAGCCCCAGCATTTT. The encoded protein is CAWDTGGNQPQHF.

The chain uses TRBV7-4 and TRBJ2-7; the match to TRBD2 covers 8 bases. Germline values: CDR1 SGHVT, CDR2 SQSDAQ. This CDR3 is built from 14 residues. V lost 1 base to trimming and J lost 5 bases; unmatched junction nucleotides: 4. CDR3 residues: CASSLVGAGDEQYF. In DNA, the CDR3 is TGTGCCAGCAGCTTAGTGGGAGCGGGAGACGAGCAGTACTTC.

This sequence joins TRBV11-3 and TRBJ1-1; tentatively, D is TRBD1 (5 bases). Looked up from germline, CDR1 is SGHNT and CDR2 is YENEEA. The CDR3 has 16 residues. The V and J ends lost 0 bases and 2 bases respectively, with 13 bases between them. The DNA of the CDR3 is TGTGCCAGCAGCTTAGACCTGACGGGGACCAACACTGAAGCTTTCTTT. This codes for CASSLDLTGTNTEAFF.

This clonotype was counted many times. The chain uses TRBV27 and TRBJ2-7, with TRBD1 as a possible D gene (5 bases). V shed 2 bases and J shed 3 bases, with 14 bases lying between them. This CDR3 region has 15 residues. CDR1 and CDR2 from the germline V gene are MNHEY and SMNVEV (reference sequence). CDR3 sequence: CASSLIGGQVYEQYF. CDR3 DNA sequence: TGTGCCAGCAGTTTAATCGGCGGACAAGTCTACGAGCAGTACTTC.

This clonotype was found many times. DNA for the CDR3: TGTGCCAGCAGCGGATATTCAGCAGTCCGTTTCGAGCAGTACTTC. It specifies CASSGYSAVRFEQYF. The chain links TRBV6-2 or TRBV6-3 to TRBJ2-7; no clear D gene. V dropped 6 bases and J dropped 6 bases, with 21 bases sitting between them. This CDR3 contains 15 residues. Germline assignment: CDR1 MNHEY and CDR2 SVGEGT.

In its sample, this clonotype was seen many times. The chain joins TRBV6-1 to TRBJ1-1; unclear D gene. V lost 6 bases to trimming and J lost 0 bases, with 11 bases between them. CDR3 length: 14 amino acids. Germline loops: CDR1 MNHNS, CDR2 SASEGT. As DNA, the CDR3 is TGTGCCAGCAGCTCCGGACGGATGAACACTGAAGCTTTCTTT. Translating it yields CASSSGRMNTEAFF.

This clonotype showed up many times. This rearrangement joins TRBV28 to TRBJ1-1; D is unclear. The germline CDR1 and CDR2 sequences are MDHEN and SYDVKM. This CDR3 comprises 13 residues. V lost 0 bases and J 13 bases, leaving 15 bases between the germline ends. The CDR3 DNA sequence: TGTGCCAGCAGTTTATGGGGCCCCGGGGAGGTTTTCTTT. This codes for CASSLWGPGEVFF.

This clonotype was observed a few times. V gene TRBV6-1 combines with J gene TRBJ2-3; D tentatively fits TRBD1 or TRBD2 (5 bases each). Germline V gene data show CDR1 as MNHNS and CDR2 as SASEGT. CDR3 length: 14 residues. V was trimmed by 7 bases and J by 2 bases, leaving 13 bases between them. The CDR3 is CASTTGLPTDTQYF. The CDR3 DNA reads TGTGCCAGCACCACGGGGCTACCCACAGATACGCAGTATTTT.

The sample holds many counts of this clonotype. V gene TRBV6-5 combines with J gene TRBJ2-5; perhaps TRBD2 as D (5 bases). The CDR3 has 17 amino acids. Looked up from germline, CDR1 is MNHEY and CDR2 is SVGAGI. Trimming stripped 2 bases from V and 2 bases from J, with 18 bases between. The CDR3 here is CASSYQTAVRRQETQYF. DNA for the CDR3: TGTGCCAGCAGTTACCAGACTGCAGTGAGGAGGCAAGAGACCCAGTACTTC.

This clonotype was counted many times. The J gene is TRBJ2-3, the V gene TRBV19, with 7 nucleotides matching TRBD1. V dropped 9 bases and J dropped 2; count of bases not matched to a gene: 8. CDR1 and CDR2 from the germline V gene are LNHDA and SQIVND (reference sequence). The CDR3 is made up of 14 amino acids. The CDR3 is CASGTVLYTDTQYF. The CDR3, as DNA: TGTGCCAGCGGGACAGTACTTTACACAGATACGCAGTATTTT.

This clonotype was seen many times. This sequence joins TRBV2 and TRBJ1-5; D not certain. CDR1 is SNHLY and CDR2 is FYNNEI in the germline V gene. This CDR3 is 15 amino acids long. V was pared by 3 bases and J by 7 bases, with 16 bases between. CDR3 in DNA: TGTGCCAGCAGTGATAGAGTTGGGTCTCGGCAGCCCCAGCATTTT. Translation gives CASSDRVGSRQPQHF.

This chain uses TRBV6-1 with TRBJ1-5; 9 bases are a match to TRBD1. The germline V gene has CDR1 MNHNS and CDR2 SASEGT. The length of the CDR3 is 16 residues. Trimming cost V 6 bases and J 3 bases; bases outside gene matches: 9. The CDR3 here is CASSRLDRGNNQPQHF. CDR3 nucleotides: TGTGCCAGCAGCCGCCTGGACAGGGGTAACAATCAGCCCCAGCATTTT.

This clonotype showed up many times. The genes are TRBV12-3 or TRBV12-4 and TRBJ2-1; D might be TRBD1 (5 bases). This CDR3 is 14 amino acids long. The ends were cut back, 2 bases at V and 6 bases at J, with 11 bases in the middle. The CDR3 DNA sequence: TGTGCCAGCAGTTTAAGTCGCAGGGCCAATGAGCAGTTCTTC. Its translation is CASSLSRRANEQFF.

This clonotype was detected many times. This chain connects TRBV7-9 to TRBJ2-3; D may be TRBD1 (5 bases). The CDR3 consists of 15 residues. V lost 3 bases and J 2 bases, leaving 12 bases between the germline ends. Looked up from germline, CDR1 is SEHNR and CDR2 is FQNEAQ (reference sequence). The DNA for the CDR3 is TGTGCCAGCAGCTTGTATAGGGGCCCCACAGATACGCAGTATTTT. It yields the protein CASSLYRGPTDTQYF.

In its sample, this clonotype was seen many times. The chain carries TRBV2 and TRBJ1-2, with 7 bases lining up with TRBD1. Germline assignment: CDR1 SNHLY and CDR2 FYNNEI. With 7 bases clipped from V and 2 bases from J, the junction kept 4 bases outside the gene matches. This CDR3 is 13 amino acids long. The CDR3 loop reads CASTGQRNYGYTF. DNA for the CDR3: TGTGCCAGCACGGGACAGAGAAACTATGGCTACACCTTC.

The CDR3 is CASRLANTGELFF. In DNA, the CDR3 is TGTGCCAGCCGGCTCGCGAACACCGGGGAGCTGTTTTTT. The V call is TRBV6-2 or TRBV6-3, the J call TRBJ2-2; D unclear. This CDR3 has 13 amino acids. CDR1 is MNHEY, CDR2 SVGEGT, per germline. Trimming removed 8 bases at V and 0 bases at J, with 7 bases between.

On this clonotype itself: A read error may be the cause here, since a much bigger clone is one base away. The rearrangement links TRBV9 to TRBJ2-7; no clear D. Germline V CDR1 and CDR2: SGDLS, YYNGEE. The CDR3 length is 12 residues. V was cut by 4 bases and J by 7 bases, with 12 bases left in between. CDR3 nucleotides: TGTGCCAGCAGCCCTCATCCCAATGAGCAGTACTTC. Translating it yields CASSPHPNEQYF.

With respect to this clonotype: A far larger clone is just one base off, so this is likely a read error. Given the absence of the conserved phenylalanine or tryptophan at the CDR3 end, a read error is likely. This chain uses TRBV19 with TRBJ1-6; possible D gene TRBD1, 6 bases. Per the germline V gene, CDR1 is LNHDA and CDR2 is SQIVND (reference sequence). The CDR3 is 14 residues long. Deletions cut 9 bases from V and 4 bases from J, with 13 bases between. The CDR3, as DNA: TGTGCCAGCAGTCCCGGGACATATAATTCACCCCTCCACTTA. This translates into CASSPGTYNSPLHL.

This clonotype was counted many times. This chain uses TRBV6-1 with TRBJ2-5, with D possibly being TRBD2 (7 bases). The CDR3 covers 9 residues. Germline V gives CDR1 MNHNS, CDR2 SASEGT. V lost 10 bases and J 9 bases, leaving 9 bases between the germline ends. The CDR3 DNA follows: TGTGCCACCGGGGGGCCCCAGTACTTC. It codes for CATGGPQYF.

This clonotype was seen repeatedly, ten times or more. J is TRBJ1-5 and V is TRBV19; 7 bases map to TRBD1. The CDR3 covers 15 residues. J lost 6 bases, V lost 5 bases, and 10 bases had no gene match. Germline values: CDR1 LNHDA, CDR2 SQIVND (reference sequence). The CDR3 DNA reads TGTGCCAGTAGTGATGGAGCAGGGGGTGGTCAGCCCCAGCATTTT. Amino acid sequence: CASSDGAGGGQPQHF.

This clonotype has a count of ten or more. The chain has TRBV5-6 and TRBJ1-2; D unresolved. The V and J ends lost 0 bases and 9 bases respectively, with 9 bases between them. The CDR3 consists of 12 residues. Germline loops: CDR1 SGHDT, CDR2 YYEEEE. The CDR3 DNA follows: TGTGCCAGCAGCTTGGTGGCGGGCCGCTACACCTTC. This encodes CASSLVAGRYTF.

CDR3 sequence (DNA): TGTGCCAGCAGTTACGTCGGGACAGGAATGTTCGGGGCCAACGTCCTGACTTTC. Translating gives CASSYVGTGMFGANVLTF. This chain joins TRBV6-5 and TRBJ2-6, with TRBD1 identical over 8 bases. V gave up 2 bases and J gave up 4 bases; unmatched junction bases: 10. This CDR3 is 18 amino acids long. Looked up from germline, CDR1 is MNHEY and CDR2 is SVGAGI.

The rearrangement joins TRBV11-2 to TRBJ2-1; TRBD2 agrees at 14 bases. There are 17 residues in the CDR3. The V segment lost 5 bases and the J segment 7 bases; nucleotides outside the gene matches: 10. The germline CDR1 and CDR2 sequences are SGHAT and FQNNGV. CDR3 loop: CASSRTGTSGRRNEQFF. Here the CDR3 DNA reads TGTGCCAGCAGCCGTACCGGGACTAGCGGGAGAAGGAATGAGCAGTTCTTC.

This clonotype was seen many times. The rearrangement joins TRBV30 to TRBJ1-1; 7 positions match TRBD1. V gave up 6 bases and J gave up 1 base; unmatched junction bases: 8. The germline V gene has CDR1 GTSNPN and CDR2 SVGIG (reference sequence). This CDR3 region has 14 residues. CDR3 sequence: CACPTRTGNTEAFF. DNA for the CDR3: TGTGCCTGCCCGACTAGGACAGGGAACACTGAAGCTTTCTTT.

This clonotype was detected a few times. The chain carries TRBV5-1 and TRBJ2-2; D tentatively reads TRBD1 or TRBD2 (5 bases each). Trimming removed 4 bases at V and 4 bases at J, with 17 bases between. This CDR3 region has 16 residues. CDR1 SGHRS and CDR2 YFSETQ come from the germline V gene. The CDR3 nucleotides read TGCGCCAGCAGCGTGATGGCAGGGACGGGCACCGGGGAGCTGTTTTTT. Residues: CASSVMAGTGTGELFF.

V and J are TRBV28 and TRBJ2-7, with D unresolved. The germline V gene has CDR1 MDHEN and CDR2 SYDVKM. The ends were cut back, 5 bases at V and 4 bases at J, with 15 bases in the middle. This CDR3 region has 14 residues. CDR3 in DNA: TGTGCCAGCAGTCAACCAGACATCTTATACGAGCAGTACTTC. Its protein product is CASSQPDILYEQYF.

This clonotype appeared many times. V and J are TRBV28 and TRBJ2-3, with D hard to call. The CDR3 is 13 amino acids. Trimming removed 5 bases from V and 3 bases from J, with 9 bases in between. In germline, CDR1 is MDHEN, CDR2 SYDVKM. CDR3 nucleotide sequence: TGTGCCAGCAGTCCCCCAAATACAGATACGCAGTATTTT. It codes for CASSPPNTDTQYF.

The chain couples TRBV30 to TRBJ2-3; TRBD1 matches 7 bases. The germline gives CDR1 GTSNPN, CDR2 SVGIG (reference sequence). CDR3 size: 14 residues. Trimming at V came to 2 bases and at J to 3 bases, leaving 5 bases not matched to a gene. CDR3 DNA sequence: TGTGCCTGGAGTCTAAACAGGGGTACAGATACGCAGTATTTT. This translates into CAWSLNRGTDTQYF.

CDR3 coding DNA: TGCAGTGCCTCCGCCCAATGGATGGGACTCCACTATGGCTACACCTTC. This translates into CSASAQWMGLHYGYTF. The chain couples TRBV20-1 to TRBJ1-2, with D tentatively TRBD1 (5 bases). CDR3 length: 16 residues. The germline V gene has CDR1 DFQATT and CDR2 SNEGSKA (reference sequence). Trimming removed 6 bases from V and 3 bases from J, with 23 bases in between.

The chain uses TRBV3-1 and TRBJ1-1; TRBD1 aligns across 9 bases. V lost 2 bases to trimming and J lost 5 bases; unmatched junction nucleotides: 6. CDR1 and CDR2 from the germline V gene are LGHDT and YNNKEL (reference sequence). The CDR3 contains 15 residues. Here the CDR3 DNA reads TGTGCCAGCAGCCAAAGGGGGGGGACAGGGACTGAAGCTTTCTTT. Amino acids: CASSQRGGTGTEAFF. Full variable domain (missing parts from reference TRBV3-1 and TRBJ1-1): DTAVSQTPKYLVTQMGNDKSIKCEQNLGHDTMYWYKQDSKKFLKIMFSYNNKELIINETVPNRFSPKSPDKAHLNLHINSLELGDSAVYFCASSQRGGTGTEAFFGQGTRLTVV.

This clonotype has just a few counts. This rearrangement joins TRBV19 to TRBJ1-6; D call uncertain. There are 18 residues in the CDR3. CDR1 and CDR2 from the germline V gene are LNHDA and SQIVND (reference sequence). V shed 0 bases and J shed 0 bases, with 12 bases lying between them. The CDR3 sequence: CASSIDPGLRSYNSPLHF. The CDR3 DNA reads TGTGCCAGTAGTATAGATCCGGGTTTGCGCTCCTATAATTCACCCCTCCACTTT.

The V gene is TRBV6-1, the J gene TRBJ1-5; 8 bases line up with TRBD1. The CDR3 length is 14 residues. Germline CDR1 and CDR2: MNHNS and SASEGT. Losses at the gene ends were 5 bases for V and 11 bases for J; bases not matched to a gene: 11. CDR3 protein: CASSPDRGPWAQHF. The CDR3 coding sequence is TGTGCCAGCAGTCCCGACAGGGGTCCTTGGGCCCAGCATTTT.